The rows below give T cell receptor beta chains drawn from one sample of a study of shared clonotypes between healthy human individuals. TCRdb's table, derived via immunoSEQ multiplex PCR, lists solely in-frame clones and lacks some. The sample includes some 500,000 clones, 79% seen only once; the top ten take roughly 12%. Material for sequencing was PBMCs. These receptor sequences come from a woman aged 35 to 49 in good health. Some clones in this sample may be carry-over from other donors' samples. Both conserved end residues are trimmed from each CDR3.

>TRBJ2-7|TRBV2
ASTGNDEQY
>TRBJ2-1|TRBV11-3
ASSTSYSPPYNEQF
>TRBJ2-7|TRBV11-2
ASSLDRTSGESYEQY
>TRBJ2-1|TRBV5-1
ASSLVSWSNEQF
>TRBJ2-7|TRBV10-3
AIRLALSSYEQY
>TRBJ2-3|TRBV5-1
ASSLVTGADTDTQY
>TRBJ2-3|TRBV28
ASSLGRAGENTQY
>TRBJ2-7|TRBV5-4
ASTRRVGEGRDEQY
>TRBJ2-5|TRBV5-1
ASSLAQLQETQY
>TRBJ1-2|TRBV7-9
ASSLIGETNYGYT
>TRBJ2-1|TRBV15
ATSRGGREYNEQF
>TRBJ2-7|TRBV6-1
ASSEAYMRYEQY
>TRBJ2-7|TRBV20-1
SARRGPGTY
>TRBJ2-1|TRBV5-4
ASSSASGPANEQF
>TRBJ2-1|TRBV29-1
SVGGLAGWNEQF
>TRBJ2-6|TRBV4-3
ASSQQVRGGGGGANVLT
>TRBJ2-7|TRBV23-1
ASSHHNFYEQY
>TRBJ1-3|TRBV7-8
ASSSPVELARNTIY
>TRBJ2-4|TRBV5-1
ASSWGVGGNSAKNIQY
>TRBJ2-6|TRBV19
ASSIGGTGANVLT
>TRBJ1-3|TRBV5-1
ASSLSGTGAGNTIY
>TRBJ2-7|TRBV18
ASSASADSSYEQY
>TRBJ1-5|TRBV27
ASSSQGSVGNQPQH
>TRBJ2-5|TRBV6-4
ASSVPSGKETQY
>TRBJ1-2|TRBV6-5
ASRPRGGYGYT
>TRBJ2-7|TRBV7-2
ASSFWTSVYYEQY
>TRBJ2-1|TRBV28
ASSPPGGLAEKQF
>TRBJ2-7|TRBV5-6
ASSWGLAGVYEQY
>TRBJ2-7|TRBV18
ASSPSGTPYEQY
>TRBJ2-7|TRBV28
ASNLRGGYGVYEQY
>TRBJ2-5|TRBV7-8
ASSLRVLETQY
>TRBJ1-5|TRBV15
ATSRAAGEQPQH
>TRBJ2-3|TRBV28
ATSSGQTYLDTQY